A single sample is the source of the 30 T cell receptor beta chains below, sequenced in a study of cytomegalovirus exposure and HLA in healthy donors. PCR was performed using 60 Vbeta and 13 Jbeta primers. Only in-frame clones appear in the TCRdb table, and some are missing; sequencing was by immunoSEQ multiplex PCR. The sample has 160,000 or so clones, approximately 77% seen once. Sequenced sample: PBMCs. All receptors derive from a man aged 25-45 years in good health and CMV-seropositive.

Written as DNA, the CDR3 is TGTGCCAGCAGCTTACACGGCCGGGACAGGGCCGTTTACACAGATACGCAGTATTTT. Its protein product is CASSLHGRDRAVYTDTQYF. The chain has TRBV7-9 and TRBJ2-3; 9 bases are shared with TRBD1. The CDR3 totals 19 residues. J gave up 2 bases and V 2 bases, and 14 bases lay outside the gene matches. Germline CDR1 is SEHNR and CDR2 is FQNEAQ (reference sequence).

The V and J genes are TRBV28 and TRBJ2-3, with D maybe TRBD1 (5 bases). This CDR3 has 17 amino acids. Trimming cost V 2 bases and J 2 bases, with 17 bases left between them. Germline-derived CDR1 and CDR2 are MDHEN and SYDVKM. This chain's CDR3 is CASSLIFVGRLTDTQYF. CDR3 nucleotides: TGTGCCAGCAGTTTAATATTTGTGGGGCGCCTCACAGATACGCAGTATTTT.

The chain is built from TRBV30 and TRBJ2-5; 11 bases agree with TRBD2. This CDR3 spans 13 amino acids. CDR1 and CDR2 (germline): GTSNPN, SVGIG (reference sequence). V lost 3 bases and J lost 4; bases outside the gene matches: 1. Here the CDR3 DNA reads TGTGCCTGGAGGGGACTAGCGGTAGAGACCCAGTACTTC. Translation gives CAWRGLAVETQYF.

This sequence joins TRBV9 and TRBJ1-3; 9 bases fit TRBD1. The CDR3 runs to 18 residues. CDR1 and CDR2 (germline): SGDLS, YYNGEE. V lost 0 bases and J lost 0; bases outside the gene matches: 7. The CDR3 sequence is CASSVASLQGASGNTIYF. In DNA form, the CDR3 reads TGTGCCAGCAGCGTAGCTAGTTTACAGGGGGCCTCTGGAAACACCATATATTTT.

V usage is TRBV2 and J usage is TRBJ1-2; 7 bases line up with TRBD1. V trimming: 3 bases; J trimming: 2 bases; junction bases outside the gene matches: 0. CDR1 and CDR2 (germline): SNHLY, FYNNEI. The CDR3 extends over 13 amino acids. CDR3 loop: CASSETGNYGYTF. CDR3 bases: TGTGCCAGCAGTGAGACAGGGAACTATGGCTACACCTTC.

The rearrangement joins TRBV21-1 to TRBJ1-4; the table's D call, TRBD1, was not checked against the DNA. TRBV21-1 is labeled a pseudogene. The CDR3 is 15 amino acids. CDR3 amino acids: CASSKFPTGREKLFF. Written as DNA, the CDR3 is TGTGCCAGCAGCAAATTTCCTACAGGGCGTGAAAAACTGTTTTTT.

This chain links TRBV5-1 with TRBJ2-5, with D maybe TRBD1 (6 bases). Germline V CDR1 and CDR2: SGHRS, YFSETQ. The V gene lost 3 bases and the J gene lost 1 base, with 13 bases spanning the gap. The CDR3 covers 15 residues. CDR3 loop: CASSSTGGPQETQYF. In nucleotides, the CDR3 is TGCGCCAGCAGCTCGACAGGTGGTCCCCAAGAGACCCAGTACTTC.

This clone has a handful of counts. The chain recombines TRBV2 with TRBJ2-2; D is unresolved. Trimming took off 7 bases at V and 4 bases at J, with 10 bases between the two ends. Germline V gene data show CDR1 as SNHLY and CDR2 as FYNNEI. CDR3 length equals 13 residues. The CDR3 reads CASNIYPTGELFF. CDR3 sequence (DNA): TGTGCCAGCAATATCTACCCCACCGGGGAGCTGTTTTTT. Full variable domain (outside the CDR3, taken from reference TRBV2 and TRBJ2-2): EPEVTQTPSHQVTQMGQEVILRCVPISNHLYFYWYRQILGQKVEFLVSFYNNEISEKSEIFDDQFSVERPDGSNFTLKIRSTKLEDSAMYFCASNIYPTGELFFGEGSRLTVL.

This clone has more than one count but fewer than ten. The rearrangement links TRBV11-3 to TRBJ1-2; 8 nucleotides match TRBD1. CDR3 length: 17 residues. Germline CDR1 and CDR2: SGHNT and YENEEA. V was clipped by 5 bases and J by 4 bases; unmatched bases: 15. Here the CDR3 DNA reads TGTGCCAGCAGCACCCGGGACAGGACTAAAAGGGGCTATGGCTACACCTTC. It codes for CASSTRDRTKRGYGYTF.

Note on this clone: The same CDR3 arises from other DNA sequences in this sample as well. The chain links TRBV28 to TRBJ2-5; D unresolved. The V end lost 8 bases, the J end lost 5 bases, and 6 bases lay between the germline ends. The CDR3 is 10 residues long. Germline lookup yields CDR1 MDHEN and CDR2 SYDVKM. In DNA, the CDR3 is TGTGCCAGCTCCGGGGAGACCCAGTACTTC. Its translation is CASSGETQYF.

The chain combines TRBV27 with TRBJ2-5; maybe TRBD2 (5 bases). Germline V gene lookup returns CDR1 MNHEY and CDR2 SMNVEV (reference sequence). V gave up 2 bases and J gave up 5 bases, with 15 bases separating them. This CDR3 has 15 residues. The CDR3 region has the DNA TGTGCCAGCAGTTTAACGAGACGGGATCGCGAGACCCAGTACTTC. This translates into CASSLTRRDRETQYF.

This clone was detected only once. The chain has TRBV11-1 and TRBJ2-7; D may be TRBD2 (5 bases). CDR1 and CDR2 (germline): SGHAT, FQDESV (reference sequence). The CDR3 spans 14 residues. V was shortened by 7 bases and J by 3 bases, with 16 bases between the two germline ends. The CDR3: CASTDREQHYEQYF. Written as DNA, the CDR3 is TGTGCCAGCACTGACCGGGAACAACACTACGAGCAGTACTTC.

The CDR3 loop is CASSRRDNEQFF. CDR3 bases: TGCGCCAGCAGCCGTCGGGACAATGAGCAGTTCTTC. The chain is built from TRBV4-1 and TRBJ2-1, with D unclear. This CDR3 spans 12 amino acids. Trimming took off 4 bases at V and 5 bases at J, with 6 bases between the two ends. CDR1 is MGHRA and CDR2 is YSYEKL in the germline V gene.

The rearrangement links TRBV4-1 to TRBJ2-7; 10 nucleotides match TRBD1. The CDR3 sequence is 17 residues long. The V segment lost 1 base and the J segment 7 bases; nucleotides outside the gene matches: 13. The germline gives CDR1 MGHRA, CDR2 YSYEKL. This chain's CDR3 is CASSQVPIGTGVREQYF. The DNA of the CDR3 is TGCGCCAGCAGCCAAGTACCCATCGGGACAGGGGTTCGGGAGCAGTACTTC.

The V and J genes are TRBV28 and TRBJ1-6; 10 positions agree with TRBD1. V lost 3 bases and J lost 2; bases outside the gene matches: 7. The length of the CDR3 is 18 residues. Per germline, CDR1 MDHEN and CDR2 SYDVKM. The CDR3 protein is CASSFPRTGGPYNSPLHF. CDR3 sequence (DNA): TGTGCCAGCAGTTTCCCCAGGACAGGGGGTCCCTATAATTCACCCCTCCACTTT.

This clone was observed a few times. V and J are TRBV5-6 and TRBJ2-3, with 8 bases that match TRBD1. The V and J ends lost 4 bases and 1 base, in that order; junction bases with no gene match: 5. CDR3 length: 15 amino acids. The germline V gene has CDR1 SGHDT and CDR2 YYEEEE. CDR3 sequence: CASSKMTGGTDTQYF. CDR3 coding DNA: TGTGCCAGCAGCAAGATGACAGGGGGCACAGATACGCAGTATTTT.

The chain joins TRBV5-6 to TRBJ1-2; TRBD1 agrees at 8 bases. The CDR3 spans 14 residues. Trimming cost V 4 bases and J 7 bases; bases outside gene matches: 9. Germline V CDR1 and CDR2: SGHDT, YYEEEE. For the CDR3, the DNA is TGTGCCAGCAGCCTCTACAGGGGGGTCGGTGGCTACACCTTC. Encoded protein: CASSLYRGVGGYTF. Supplemented by reference TRBV5-6 and TRBJ1-2, the full variable domain reads DAGVTQSPTHLIKTRGQQVTLRCSPKSGHDTVSWYQQALGQGPQFIFQYYEEEERQRGNFPDRFSGHQFPNYSSELNVNALLLGDSALYLCASSLYRGVGGYTFGSGTRLTVV.

This clone has only one observation. The chain recombines TRBV2 with TRBJ2-5, with unresolved D. CDR3 length: 13 amino acids. Trimming cost V 10 bases and J 0 bases, with 12 bases left between them. Germline lookup yields CDR1 SNHLY and CDR2 FYNNEI. The CDR3 region is CATRLEDQETQYF. The CDR3 nucleotides are TGTGCCACCCGACTGGAAGACCAAGAGACCCAGTACTTC.

This clone occurred a few times. The rearrangement links TRBV25-1 to TRBJ1-4, with D hard to call. CDR3 length: 15 residues. The V end was cut by 2 bases, the J end by 0 bases, with 7 bases between. Germline V gene data show CDR1 as MGHDK and CDR2 as SYGVNS. The CDR3 is CASSEPTPTNEKLFF. CDR3 sequence (DNA): TGTGCCAGCAGTGAACCGACACCAACTAATGAAAAACTGTTTTTT. The full variable domain, rest sourced from reference TRBV25-1 and TRBJ1-4, is EADIYQTPRYLVIGTGKKITLECSQTMGHDKMYWYQQDPGMELHLIHYSYGVNSTEKGDLSSESTVSRIRTEHFPLTLESARPSHTSQYLCASSEPTPTNEKLFFGSGTQLSVL.

This clone was counted only a few times. This chain joins TRBV4-1 and TRBJ1-1; TRBD1 agrees at 7 bases. Germline CDR1 is MGHRA and CDR2 is YSYEKL. This CDR3 is built from 15 residues. J was trimmed by 5 bases and V by 3 bases; bases with no gene match: 9. As DNA, the CDR3 is TGCGCCAGCAGCCATCCAAGACAGGGAGGTACTGAAGCTTTCTTT. This codes for CASSHPRQGGTEAFF.

The rearrangement uses TRBV7-9 and TRBJ2-7, with a weak D call TRBD1 (6 bases). Germline V gene sequence: CDR1 SEHNR, CDR2 FQNEAQ (reference sequence). This CDR3 has 18 residues. Trimming removed 2 bases from V and 2 bases from J, with 22 bases in between. Here the CDR3 DNA reads TGTGCCAGCAGCTTAAGTATCCTCCCACAGGGCCCCCCCTACGAGCAGTACTTC. This gives the protein CASSLSILPQGPPYEQYF.

This rearrangement joins TRBV7-9 to TRBJ2-2, with D tentatively TRBD1 (5 bases). Looked up from germline, CDR1 is SEHNR and CDR2 is FQNEAQ (reference sequence). V shed 5 bases and J shed 3 bases, with 7 bases lying between them. The CDR3 extends over 13 amino acids. The CDR3 nucleotides read TGTGCCAGCAGCGCGACAGACACCGGGGAGCTGTTTTTT. Translation: CASSATDTGELFF.

This chain links TRBV6-5 with TRBJ2-5; TRBD1 might be the D (6 bases). Trimming stripped 4 bases from V and 5 bases from J, with 17 bases between. CDR1 is MNHEY, CDR2 SVGAGI, per germline. CDR3 length: 15 residues. The CDR3 sequence: CASSSPVGARETQYF. Here the CDR3 DNA reads TGTGCCAGCAGTTCCCCGGTGGGGGCGAGGGAGACCCAGTACTTC.

This clone occurred a few times. V gene TRBV4-1 combines with J gene TRBJ1-2; perhaps TRBD1 as D (5 bases). The CDR3 length is 14 residues. V lost 7 bases, J lost 7 bases, and 19 bases lay in between. The germline V gene has CDR1 MGHRA and CDR2 YSYEKL. The CDR3 sequence is CASTPRGGARGYTF. DNA for the CDR3: TGCGCCAGCACCCCCCGGGGAGGGGCGCGTGGCTACACCTTC.

This chain links TRBV6-6 with TRBJ2-7; the D gene is possibly TRBD2 (6 bases). Trimming took 5 bases from V and 1 from J, leaving 12 bases between them. Per germline, CDR1 MNHNY and CDR2 SVGAGI (reference sequence). The CDR3 has 14 residues. The CDR3 is CASSQHSGSYEQYF. The DNA of the CDR3 is TGTGCCAGCAGTCAGCATAGCGGTTCCTACGAGCAGTACTTC.

The J gene is TRBJ2-5, the V gene TRBV7-9; 9 positions agree with TRBD1. Trimming took 5 bases from V and 5 from J; bases not matched to a gene: 9. CDR1 and CDR2 from the germline V gene are SEHNR and FQNEAQ (reference sequence). This CDR3 comprises 15 residues. As DNA, the CDR3 is TGTGCCAGCAGCCTCCAAAGACAGGGGGAGGAGACCCAGTACTTC. It codes for CASSLQRQGEETQYF.

A few counts support this clone. The rearrangement uses TRBV6-5 and TRBJ1-1, with D possibly TRBD1 on 5 matching bases. Germline CDR1 reads MNHEY; CDR2 reads SVGAGI. The CDR3 length is 14 residues. Deletions cut 8 bases from V and 1 base from J, with 14 bases between. The CDR3 here is CASQSRQQNTEAFF. The DNA of the CDR3 is TGTGCCAGCCAGAGCAGACAGCAGAACACTGAAGCTTTCTTT.

This clone showed up just a few times. V and J are TRBV2 and TRBJ2-2; 11 bases align to TRBD1. The V and J ends lost 5 bases and 9 bases, in that order; junction bases with no gene match: 8. This CDR3 region has 15 residues. The germline CDR1 and CDR2 sequences are SNHLY and FYNNEI. The CDR3 here is CASSPGTGGRRELFF. Here the CDR3 DNA reads TGTGCCAGCAGTCCGGGGACAGGGGGGCGCCGGGAGCTGTTTTTT.

This rearrangement joins TRBV9 to TRBJ2-7, with D maybe TRBD2 (5 bases). V was trimmed by 0 bases and J by 5 bases, leaving 12 bases between them. This CDR3 contains 14 residues. From germline, CDR1 is SGDLS and CDR2 YYNGEE. The CDR3 DNA reads as TGTGCCAGCAGCGTAGCCCCCGAGGGCCACGAGCAGTACTTC. Its protein is CASSVAPEGHEQYF.

The chain has TRBV7-9 and TRBJ2-4; 10 bases align to TRBD2. The germline gives CDR1 SEHNR, CDR2 FQNEAQ (reference sequence). The junction had 10 bases not matched to a gene; V was cut back by 11 bases and J by 6 bases. The CDR3 has 14 residues. The CDR3 spells CASGLAGDLNIQYF. The CDR3 DNA follows: TGTGCCTCGGGGCTAGCGGGGGATCTAAACATTCAGTACTTC.